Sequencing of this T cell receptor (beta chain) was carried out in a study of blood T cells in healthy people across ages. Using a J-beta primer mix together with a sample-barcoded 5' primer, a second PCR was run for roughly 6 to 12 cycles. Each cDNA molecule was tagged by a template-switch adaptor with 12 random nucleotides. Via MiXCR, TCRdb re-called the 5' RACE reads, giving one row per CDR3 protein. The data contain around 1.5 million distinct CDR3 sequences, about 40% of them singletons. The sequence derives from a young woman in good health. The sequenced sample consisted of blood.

The chain's CDR3 is CASSQDAPLNSYEQYF. CDR3 sequence (DNA): TGCGCCAGCAGCCAAGATGCGCCCTTAAATTCCTACGAGCAGTACTTC. The J gene is TRBJ2-7, the V gene TRBV4-1, with no clear D. The CDR3 sequence is 16 residues long. The germline gives CDR1 MGHRA, CDR2 YSYEKL. Trimming cost V 0 bases and J 1 base, with 13 bases left between them.